This T cell receptor beta chain is drawn from a study of T cell repertoires in cytomegalovirus infection. Across the study: The public TCR beta signatures pointed to both CMV infection and matching HLA type.

One entry per CDR3 protein results from TCRdb running MiXCR on the reads. Here the sample spans under 350,000 distinct CDR3 sequences, around 20% being singletons. In this sample, this clonotype turned up many times. The antigen is not known. In germline, CDR1 is DFQATT, CDR2 SNEGSKA (reference sequence). This CDR3 is 14 amino acids long. With 7 bases removed from V and 6 bases from J, the gap between germline ends came to 19 bases. This chain connects TRBV20-1 to TRBJ2-1; D gene unclear. The specimen was cultured PBMCs, collected from culture after CMV antigen stimulation. The TCR sequence derives from a human donor in good health (CMV status not recorded). Some clones in this sample may be carry-over from other donors' samples. CDR3 in DNA: TGCAGTGTTAAGAAAAACCCGGCCCTCAATGAGCAGTTCTTC. Protein sequence: CSVKKNPALNEQFF.